The clone carrying this T cell receptor (beta chain) was recorded at least ten times. Its antigen is currently unknown. Disease in donors with ophthalmopathy had moderate-to-severe activity, CAS ≥3, NOSPECS ≥4 and under 3 months' duration. The record originates from a study of Graves' ophthalmopathy and Graves' hyperthyroidism. On the study more broadly: Pretreatment peripheral blood was obtained at initial diagnosis. Regarding the study as a whole: Appearing in blood as well were most expanded thyroid clonotypes above 0.001 frequency.

J was trimmed by 5 bases and V by 2 bases; bases with no gene match: 8. Germline V lookup: CDR1 SGHTA, CDR2 FQGTGA. The CDR3 loop spans 15 amino acids. Researchers took RNA transcripts and amplified TCR beta CDR3 regions from them. First-round RT-PCR relied on HTBI primers, and a second-round multiplex PCR came next. TCRdb called the multiplex PCR reads again in MiXCR, with one record for every CDR3 protein. The sample yields hundreds of thousands of distinct CDR3 sequences, roughly 14% seen once. The sequence came from a woman aged 25 to 45 with Graves' ophthalmopathy. The chain recombines TRBV7-3 with TRBJ1-2; 7 nucleotides line up with TRBD1. The sample consisted of blood. The CDR3 here is CASSLPTGVGYGYTF. As DNA, the CDR3 is TGTGCCAGCAGCTTACCCACAGGGGTGGGGTATGGCTACACCTTC.